This TCR beta chain was observed in a study of blood T cell repertoires in COVID-19. About the study: Acute-phase and convalescent COVID-19 samples originated in the United States, Italy and Spain. PBMCs, B-cell-depleted T cells, or T cells were the source of the cDNA or gDNA that made up the material.

In the authors' methods: Amplification from reference gene primers served as the basis for estimated nucleated cell counts. Sequencing was performed with immunoSEQ multiplex PCR; in TCRdb, only in-frame clones are kept and a portion is missing. Clonal size and the V and J genes are those of that table, whereas D and trimming came from the DNA. The data hold around 150,000 clones, with about 86% observed a single time. This clone was seen only once. This CDR3 has 11 residues. V shed 7 bases and J shed 8 bases, with 11 bases lying between them. The germline V gene encodes CDR1 LNHDA and CDR2 SQIVND (reference sequence).

This receptor was taken from a woman aged 60-70 years with active or convalescent COVID-19. The chain joins TRBV19 to TRBJ1-1, with D maybe TRBD1 (5 bases). The sequenced sample consisted of peripheral blood. This chain's CDR3 is CASTGGPEAFF. CDR3 nucleotides: TGTGCCAGTACCGGGGGTCCCGAAGCTTTCTTT. The full variable domain, its missing parts supplied by reference TRBV19 and TRBJ1-1, is DGGITQSPKYLFRKEGQNVTLSCEQNLNHDAMYWYRQDPGQGLRLIYYSQIVNDFQKGDIAEGYSVSREKKESFPLTVTSAQKNPTAFYLCASTGGPEAFFGQGTRLTVV.